The sequence of this TCR beta chain was determined in a study of blood T cell repertoires in COVID-19 (dated by TCRdb to the early 2020s). Concerning the study at large: Samples covering the acute and convalescent phases of COVID-19 were provided by collaborators in the United States, Italy and Spain. Where HLA class I and class II types were available, the types were taken from metadata supplied by the sample provider, not from assay-based typing. The repertoires were released in a freely available public database meant as a resource for research on the immune response to SARS-CoV-2. The material from the prospective study consisted of cDNA or gDNA derived from T cells, B-cell-depleted T cells, or PBMCs. The sample metadata nearly always contained a de-identified subject ID, COVID-19 status, age in years and sex. Deeply sampled blood TCRbeta repertoires from subjects exposed to, actively infected with, or recovered from COVID-19 were included in the dataset. Samples were obtained from the ongoing ImmuneRACE study (first 160 participants) and from approximately 1,200 subjects provided by 6 global collaborators. Summary of the overall study and its limitations: The quantity of clinical and demographic metadata differed by source and by participant and was supplied without curation.

The CDR3, cysteine through phenylalanine, is 15 amino acids long. Only the CDR3 part of the read is kept: 45 bases, read in frame from the first base. The germline V gene specifies SGDLS as CDR1 and YYNGEE as CDR2. Trimming removed 0 bases from V and 1 base from J; the gene matches leave 2 bases unexplained. TCRbeta CDR3 regions were amplified from genomic DNA using the immunoSEQ Assay, a bias-controlled multiplex PCR. Concerning the study's data processing: Within the assay, amplification of reference gene primers was used to estimate how many nucleated cells each sample contained. Sequence reads were collapsed and filtered to measure the absolute abundance of every unique TCRbeta CDR3 rearrangement. For each sample, productive Simpson clonality was calculated as the square root of Simpson's diversity index over productive rearrangements. In its TCRdb copy, this immuneACCESS table keeps in-frame sequences only and misses some clones. Where compared with another copy, unresolved V genes explain less than half of these, and the others have no known cause. D and trimming were read from the DNA, whereas the V and J calls and clone size are those reported in that table. Within this sample are 410,000 or so clones, with approximately 91% of them counted one time only. The top ten constitute roughly 1.6% of the sample.

As for this clone: The clone's antigen remains unknown. Base qualities are not at hand, and no much larger clone is one base apart.

One collaborating source in Seattle enrolled patients during active infection and followed them longitudinally through the course of disease. Collaborating institutions collected whole blood in K2EDTA tubes following their own protocols. For TCRbeta analysis, collaborators shipped samples in one of three forms: frozen whole blood, isolated PBMCs, or DNA extracted from either of those sample types. The sequenced material came from peripheral blood. The chain is encoded by TRBV9 joined to TRBJ1-1; a stretch of 8 junction bases matches TRBD1. The TCR comes from a woman aged 40 to 49 with COVID-19, enrolled during active disease. The CDR3 corresponds to CASSVAQGANTEAFF. The sequence in DNA is TGTGCCAGCAGCGTAGCTCAGGGGGCGAACACTGAAGCTTTCTTT.